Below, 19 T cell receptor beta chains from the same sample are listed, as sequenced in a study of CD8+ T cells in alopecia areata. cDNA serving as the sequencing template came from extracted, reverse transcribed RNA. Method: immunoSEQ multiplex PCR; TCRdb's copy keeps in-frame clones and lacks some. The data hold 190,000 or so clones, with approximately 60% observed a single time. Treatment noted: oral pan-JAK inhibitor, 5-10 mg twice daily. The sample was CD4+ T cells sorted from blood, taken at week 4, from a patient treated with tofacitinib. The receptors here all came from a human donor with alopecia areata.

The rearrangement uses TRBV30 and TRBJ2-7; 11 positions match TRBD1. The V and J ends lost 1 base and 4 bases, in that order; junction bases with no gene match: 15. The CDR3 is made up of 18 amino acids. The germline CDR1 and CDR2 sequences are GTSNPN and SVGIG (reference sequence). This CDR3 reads CAWSGNLLRDRGRYEQYF. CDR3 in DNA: TGTGCCTGGAGTGGGAATCTTCTTCGGGACAGGGGGAGGTACGAGCAGTACTTC.

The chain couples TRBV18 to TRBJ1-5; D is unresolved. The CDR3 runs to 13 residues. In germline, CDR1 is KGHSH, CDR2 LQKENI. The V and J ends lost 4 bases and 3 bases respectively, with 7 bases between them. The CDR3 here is CASSQDFNQPQHF. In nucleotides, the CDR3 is TGTGCCAGCTCACAAGACTTCAATCAGCCCCAGCATTTT.

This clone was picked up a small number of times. CDR3 sequence: CATSRDKGETQYF. The CDR3 DNA reads TGTGCCACCAGCAGAGATAAGGGGGAGACCCAGTACTTC. The rearrangement links TRBV15 to TRBJ2-5; D may be TRBD1 (5 bases). This CDR3 comprises 13 residues. Germline V lookup: CDR1 LNHNV, CDR2 YYDKDF (reference sequence). Trimming removed 0 bases at V and 5 bases at J, with 7 bases between.

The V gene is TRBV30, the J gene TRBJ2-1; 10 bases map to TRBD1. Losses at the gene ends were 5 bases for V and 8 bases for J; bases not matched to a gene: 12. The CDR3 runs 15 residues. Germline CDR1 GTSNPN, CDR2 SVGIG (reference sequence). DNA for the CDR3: TGTGCCTGGCAATACCGGGACAGGGGTATGCATGAGCAGTTCTTC. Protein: CAWQYRDRGMHEQFF.

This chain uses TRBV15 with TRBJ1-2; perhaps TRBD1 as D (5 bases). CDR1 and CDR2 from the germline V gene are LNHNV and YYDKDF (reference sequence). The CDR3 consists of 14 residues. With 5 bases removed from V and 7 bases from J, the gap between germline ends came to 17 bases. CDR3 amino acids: CATSGPRDFGGYTF. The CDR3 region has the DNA TGTGCCACCAGCGGACCCAGGGATTTCGGTGGCTACACCTTC.

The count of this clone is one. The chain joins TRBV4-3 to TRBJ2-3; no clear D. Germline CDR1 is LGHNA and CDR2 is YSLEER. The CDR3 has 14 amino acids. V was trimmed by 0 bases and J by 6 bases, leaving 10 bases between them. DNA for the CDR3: TGCGCCAGCAGCCAAGATCATAGATCTGATACGCAGTATTTT. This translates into CASSQDHRSDTQYF.

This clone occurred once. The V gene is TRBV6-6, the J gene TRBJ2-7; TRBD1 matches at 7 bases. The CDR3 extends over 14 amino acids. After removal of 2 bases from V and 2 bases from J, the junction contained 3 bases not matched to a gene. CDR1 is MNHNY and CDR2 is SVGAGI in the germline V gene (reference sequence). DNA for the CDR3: TGTGCCAGCAGTTACGACAGGGACGCCTACGAGCAGTACTTC. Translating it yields CASSYDRDAYEQYF.

The CDR3 nucleotides read TGTGCCAGCAGCGCCGGCCCCGGGGGGAGCTCCTACGAGCAGTACTTC. As protein: CASSAGPGGSSYEQYF. The chain has TRBV9 and TRBJ2-7, with 7 bases lining up with TRBD2. The CDR3 consists of 16 residues. Germline loops: CDR1 SGDLS, CDR2 YYNGEE. V gave up 3 bases and J gave up 0 bases; unmatched junction bases: 9.

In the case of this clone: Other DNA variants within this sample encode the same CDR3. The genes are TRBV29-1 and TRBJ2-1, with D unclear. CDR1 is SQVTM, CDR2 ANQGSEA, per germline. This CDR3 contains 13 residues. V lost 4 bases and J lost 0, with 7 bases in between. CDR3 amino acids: CSVAWSSYNEQFF. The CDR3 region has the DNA TGCAGCGTTGCGTGGTCCTCCTACAATGAGCAGTTCTTC.

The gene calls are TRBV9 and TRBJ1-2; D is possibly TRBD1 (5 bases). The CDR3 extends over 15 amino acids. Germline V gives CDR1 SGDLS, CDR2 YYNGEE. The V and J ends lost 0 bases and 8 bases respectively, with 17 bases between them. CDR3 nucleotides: TGTGCCAGCAGCGTAGCACCGGGGACCTTTCAAGGCTACACCTTC. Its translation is CASSVAPGTFQGYTF. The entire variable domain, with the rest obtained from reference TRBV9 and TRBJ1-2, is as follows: DSGVTQTPKHLITATGQRVTLRCSPRSGDLSVYWYQQSLDQGLQFLIQYYNGEERAKGNILERFSAQQFPDLHSELNLSSLELGDSALYFCASSVAPGTFQGYTFGSGTRLTVV.

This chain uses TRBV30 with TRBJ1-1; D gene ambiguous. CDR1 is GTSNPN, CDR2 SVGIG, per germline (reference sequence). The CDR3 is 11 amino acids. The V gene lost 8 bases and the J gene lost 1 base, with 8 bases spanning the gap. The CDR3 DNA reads TGTGCCGTGAAGGGGAACACTGAAGCTTTCTTT. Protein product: CAVKGNTEAFF.

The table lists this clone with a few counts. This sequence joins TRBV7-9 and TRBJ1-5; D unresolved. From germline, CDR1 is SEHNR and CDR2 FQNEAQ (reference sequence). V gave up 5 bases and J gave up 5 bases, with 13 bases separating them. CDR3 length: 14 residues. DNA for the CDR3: TGTGCCAGCAGCGATGGGCGAAGGGATCAGCCCCAGCATTTT. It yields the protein CASSDGRRDQPQHF. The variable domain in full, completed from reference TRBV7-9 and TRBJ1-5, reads DTGVSQNPRHKITKRGQNVTFRCDPISEHNRLYWYRQTLGQGPEFLTYFQNEAQLEKSRLLSDRFSAERPKGSFSTLEIQRTEQGDSAMYLCASSDGRRDQPQHFGDGTRLSIL.

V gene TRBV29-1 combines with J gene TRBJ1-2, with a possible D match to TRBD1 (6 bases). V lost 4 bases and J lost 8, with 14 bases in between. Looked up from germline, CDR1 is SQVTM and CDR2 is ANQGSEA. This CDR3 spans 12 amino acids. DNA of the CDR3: TGCAGCGTTGTTGGGGGCGCTTGGGGCTACACCTTC. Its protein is CSVVGGAWGYTF.

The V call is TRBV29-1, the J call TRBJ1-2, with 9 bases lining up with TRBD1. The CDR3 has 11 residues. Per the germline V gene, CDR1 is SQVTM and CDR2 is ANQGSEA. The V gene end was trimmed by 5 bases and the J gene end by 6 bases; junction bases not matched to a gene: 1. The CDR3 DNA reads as TGCAGCGTTTGGACAGGGGATGGCTACACCTTC. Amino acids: CSVWTGDGYTF.

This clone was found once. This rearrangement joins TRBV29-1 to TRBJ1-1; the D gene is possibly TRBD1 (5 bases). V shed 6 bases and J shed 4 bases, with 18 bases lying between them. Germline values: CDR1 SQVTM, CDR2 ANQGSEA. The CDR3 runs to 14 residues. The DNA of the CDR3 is TGCAGCGTCCTGACCTTATACCAGGGCACTGAAGCTTTCTTT. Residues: CSVLTLYQGTEAFF.

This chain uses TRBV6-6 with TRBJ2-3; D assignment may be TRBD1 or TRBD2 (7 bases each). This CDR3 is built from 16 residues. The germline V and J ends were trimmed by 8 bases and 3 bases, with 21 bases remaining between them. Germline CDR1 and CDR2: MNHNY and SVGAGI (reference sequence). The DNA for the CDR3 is TGTGCCAGCTCCTCCCCCCAGGGGGGGCGGACAGATACGCAGTATTTT. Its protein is CASSSPQGGRTDTQYF.

The CDR3 bases are TGTGCCAGCAGTGCTCAGAGCTCCTACGAGCAGTACTTC. This encodes CASSAQSSYEQYF. This sequence joins TRBV6-1 and TRBJ2-7; the D is unclear. Germline CDR1 reads MNHNS; CDR2 reads SASEGT. The CDR3 loop spans 13 amino acids. Deletions cut 4 bases from V and 0 bases from J, with 7 bases between.

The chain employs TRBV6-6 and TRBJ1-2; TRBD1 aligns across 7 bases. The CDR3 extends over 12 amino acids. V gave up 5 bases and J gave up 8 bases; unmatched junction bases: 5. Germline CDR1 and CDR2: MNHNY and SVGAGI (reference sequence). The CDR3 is CASSLRQGGYTF. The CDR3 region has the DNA TGTGCCAGCAGTCTAAGACAGGGCGGCTACACCTTC.

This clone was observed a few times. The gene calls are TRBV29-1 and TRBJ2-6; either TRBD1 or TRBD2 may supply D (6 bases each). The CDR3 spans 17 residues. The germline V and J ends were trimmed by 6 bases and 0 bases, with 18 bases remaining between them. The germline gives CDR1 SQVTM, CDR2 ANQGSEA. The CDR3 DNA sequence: TGCAGCGTGGGGCCGGGGGCTATAGGCTCTGGGGCCAACGTCCTGACTTTC. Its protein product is CSVGPGAIGSGANVLTF.